The clone carrying this TCR beta chain was detected ten times or more. Its specificity is not known. This entry is derived from a study of T cell repertoires in cytomegalovirus infection. Overall study: HLA-C-restricted CMV epitopes, recently identified, and well-studied HLA-B-restricted ones were used by the study. Based on public TCR beta signatures, there were indications of CMV infection and of a matching HLA type.

General observations from the study: Clonotype analysis showed dominance of the ex vivo response by HLA-C-restricted CMV-specific TCR beta clonotypes.

Trimming shortened V by 3 bases and J by 0 bases, and 25 bases separated the two germline ends. CDR1 is SGHDT and CDR2 is YYEEEE in the germline V gene. The CDR3 sequence is 20 residues long. TCRdb re-called the reads with MiXCR, one entry per CDR3 protein. The sample has hundreds of thousands of distinct CDR3 sequences, roughly 30% seen once. Here the sequenced sample was cultured CD8+ T cells from PBMCs, taken from culture after CMV antigen stimulation. This sequence joins TRBV5-6 and TRBJ1-5; tentative D call: TRBD1 (6 bases). This TCR came from a human donor in good health (CMV status not recorded). Some clones in this sample may be carry-over from other donors' samples. The CDR3 loop reads CASSSTTRRDIKTSNQPQHF. As DNA, the CDR3 is TGTGCCAGCAGCTCTACAACCCGCCGGGACATCAAGACTAGCAATCAGCCCCAGCATTTT.